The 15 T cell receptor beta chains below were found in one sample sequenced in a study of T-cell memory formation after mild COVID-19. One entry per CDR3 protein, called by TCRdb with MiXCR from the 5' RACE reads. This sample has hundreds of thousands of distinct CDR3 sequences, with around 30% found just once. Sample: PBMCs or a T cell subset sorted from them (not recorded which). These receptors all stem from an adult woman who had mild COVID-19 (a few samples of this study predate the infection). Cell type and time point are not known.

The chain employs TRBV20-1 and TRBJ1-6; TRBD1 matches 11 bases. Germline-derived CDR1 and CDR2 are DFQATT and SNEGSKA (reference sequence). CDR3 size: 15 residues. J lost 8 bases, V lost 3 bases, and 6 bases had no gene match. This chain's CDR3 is CSARGTGGSHSPLHF. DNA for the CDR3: TGCAGTGCTAGGGGGACAGGGGGTTCTCATTCACCCCTCCACTTT.

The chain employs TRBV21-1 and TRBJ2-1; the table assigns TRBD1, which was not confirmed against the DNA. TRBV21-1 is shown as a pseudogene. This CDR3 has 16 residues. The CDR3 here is CASSTPRVPHLNEQFF. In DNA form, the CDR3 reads TGTGCCAGCAGCACACCCCGGGTCCCACATCTCAATGAGCAGTTCTTC.

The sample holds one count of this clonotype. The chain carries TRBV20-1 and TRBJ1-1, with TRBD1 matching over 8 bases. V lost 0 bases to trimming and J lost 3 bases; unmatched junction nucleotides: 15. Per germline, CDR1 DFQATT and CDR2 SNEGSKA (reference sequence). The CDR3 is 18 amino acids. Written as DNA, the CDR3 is TGCAGTGCTAGAGATCTTCGCCACCAGGGGGCTCGGGACACTGAAGCTTTCTTT. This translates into CSARDLRHQGARDTEAFF.

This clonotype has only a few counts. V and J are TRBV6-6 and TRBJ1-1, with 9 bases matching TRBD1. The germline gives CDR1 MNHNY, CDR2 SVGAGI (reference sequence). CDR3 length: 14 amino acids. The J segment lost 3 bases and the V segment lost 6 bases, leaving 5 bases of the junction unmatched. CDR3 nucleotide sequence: TGTGCCAGCAGAGACCGGACAGGGGACACTGAAGCTTTCTTT. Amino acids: CASRDRTGDTEAFF.

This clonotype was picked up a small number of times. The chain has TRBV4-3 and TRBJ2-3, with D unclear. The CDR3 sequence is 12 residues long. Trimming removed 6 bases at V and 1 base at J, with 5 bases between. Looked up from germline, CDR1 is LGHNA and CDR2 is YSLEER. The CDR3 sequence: CASRGRTDTQYF. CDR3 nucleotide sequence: TGCGCCAGCAGGGGCCGCACAGATACGCAGTATTTT.

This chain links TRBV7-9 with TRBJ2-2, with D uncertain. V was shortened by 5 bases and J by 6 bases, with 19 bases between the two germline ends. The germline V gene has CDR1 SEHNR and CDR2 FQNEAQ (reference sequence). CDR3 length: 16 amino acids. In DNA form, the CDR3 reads TGTGCCAGCAGCGCATCACCGGGCCCTAAGGCCGGGGAGCTGTTTTTT. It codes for CASSASPGPKAGELFF.

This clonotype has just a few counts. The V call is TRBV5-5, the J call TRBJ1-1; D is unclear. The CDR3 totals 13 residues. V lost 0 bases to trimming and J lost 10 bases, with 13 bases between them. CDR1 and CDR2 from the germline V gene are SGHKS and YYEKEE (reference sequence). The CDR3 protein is CASSLGRASGAFF. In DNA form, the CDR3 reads TGTGCCAGCAGCTTGGGGCGGGCCAGTGGAGCTTTCTTT.

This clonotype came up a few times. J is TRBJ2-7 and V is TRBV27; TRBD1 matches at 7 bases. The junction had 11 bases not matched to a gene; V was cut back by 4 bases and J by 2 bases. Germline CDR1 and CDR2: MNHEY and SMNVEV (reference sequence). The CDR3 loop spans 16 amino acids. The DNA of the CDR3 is TGTGCCAGCAGTTCCACTCGACAGGGAACTACCTACGAGCAGTACTTC. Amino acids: CASSSTRQGTTYEQYF.

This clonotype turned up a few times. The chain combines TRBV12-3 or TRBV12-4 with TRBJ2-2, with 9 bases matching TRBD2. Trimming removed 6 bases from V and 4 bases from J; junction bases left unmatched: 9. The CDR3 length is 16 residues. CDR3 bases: TGTGCCAGCAGCTATTCCAGCGGGAGGCGCACCGGGGAGCTGTTTTTT. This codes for CASSYSSGRRTGELFF.

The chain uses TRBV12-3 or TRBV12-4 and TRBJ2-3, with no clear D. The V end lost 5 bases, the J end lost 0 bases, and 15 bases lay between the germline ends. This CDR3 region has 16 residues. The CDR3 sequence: CASSPPTPPSTDTQYF. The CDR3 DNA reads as TGTGCCAGCAGTCCCCCCACTCCTCCCAGCACAGATACGCAGTATTTT.

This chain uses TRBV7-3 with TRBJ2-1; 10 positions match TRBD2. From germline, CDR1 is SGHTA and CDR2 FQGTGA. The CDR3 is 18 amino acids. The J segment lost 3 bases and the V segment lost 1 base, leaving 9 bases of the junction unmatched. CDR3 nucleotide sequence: TGTGCCAGCAGCTTAATGCCCAGCGGGAGGGCAGGCTACAATGAGCAGTTCTTC. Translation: CASSLMPSGRAGYNEQFF.

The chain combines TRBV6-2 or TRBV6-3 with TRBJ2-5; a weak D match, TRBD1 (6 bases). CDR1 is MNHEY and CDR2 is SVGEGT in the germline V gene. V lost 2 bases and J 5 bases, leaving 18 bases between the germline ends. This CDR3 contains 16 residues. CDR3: CASSYAPQGLQETQYF. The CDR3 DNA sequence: TGTGCCAGCAGTTACGCCCCTCAGGGGTTGCAGGAGACCCAGTACTTC.

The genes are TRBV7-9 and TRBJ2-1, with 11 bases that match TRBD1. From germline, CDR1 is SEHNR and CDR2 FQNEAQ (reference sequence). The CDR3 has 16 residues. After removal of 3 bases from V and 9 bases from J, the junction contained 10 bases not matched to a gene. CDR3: CASSFTDRGRLGEQFF. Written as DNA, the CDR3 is TGTGCCAGCAGCTTCACGGACAGGGGGCGACTTGGTGAGCAGTTCTTC.

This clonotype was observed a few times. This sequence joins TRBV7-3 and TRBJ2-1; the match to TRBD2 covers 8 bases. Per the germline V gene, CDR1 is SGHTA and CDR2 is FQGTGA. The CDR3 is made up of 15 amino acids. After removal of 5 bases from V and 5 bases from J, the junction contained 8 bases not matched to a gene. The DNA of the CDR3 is TGTGCCAGCAGCCCGGGGGGGGCCTTAAACAATGAGCAGTTCTTC. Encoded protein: CASSPGGALNNEQFF.

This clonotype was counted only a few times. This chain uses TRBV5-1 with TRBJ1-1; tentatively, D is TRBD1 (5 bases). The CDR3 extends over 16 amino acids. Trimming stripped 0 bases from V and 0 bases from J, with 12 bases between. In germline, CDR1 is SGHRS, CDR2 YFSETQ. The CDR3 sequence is CASSLEPAGMNTEAFF. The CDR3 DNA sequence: TGCGCCAGCAGCTTGGAACCGGCAGGGATGAACACTGAAGCTTTCTTT.